The subject of this entry is one T cell receptor (beta chain). Under the authors' procedure: Reference gene primers were amplified, and this amplification served to estimate nucleated cell counts. Profiling relied on immunoSEQ multiplex PCR, and the TCRdb table lists in-frame clones only, not all of them. V, J and clone size are those of that table, while D and trimming were read from the DNA. Among around 150,000 clones listed, approximately 81% were seen once. This entry belongs to a study of blood T cell repertoires in COVID-19. About the study: Researchers got acute and convalescent COVID-19 samples from the United States, Italy and Spain. Sample material is recorded as cDNA or gDNA derived from T cells, B-cell-depleted T cells, or PBMCs.

V was trimmed by 3 bases and J by 6 bases, leaving 9 bases between them. The CDR3 is 13 amino acids. From germline, CDR1 is SGHTA and CDR2 FQGNSA. This TCR was recovered from a woman aged 60-75 years with active or convalescent COVID-19. Sequencing input: peripheral blood. The chain carries TRBV7-2 and TRBJ1-5; D uncertain. CDR3 sequence (DNA): TGTGCCAGCAGCTTTTACTTCGGTCAGCCCCAGCATTTT. This codes for CASSFYFGQPQHF.